These 25 T cell receptor beta chains were all obtained from the same sample, sequenced in a study of shared clonotypes between healthy human individuals. TCRdb keeps only in-frame clones here, not all; method: immunoSEQ multiplex PCR. The data contain around 510,000 clones, 70% to 80% of them singletons. Source material: PBMCs. The receptors derive from a middle-aged woman in good health. Some clones in this sample may be carry-over from other donors' samples.

Many counts were recorded for this clone. This chain uses TRBV7-8 with TRBJ2-1, with 8 bases that match TRBD2. The CDR3 length is 15 residues. In germline, CDR1 is SGHVS, CDR2 FQNEAQ. The J segment lost 2 bases and the V segment lost 7 bases, leaving 7 bases of the junction unmatched. For the CDR3, the DNA is TGTGCCAGCACGGGAGGGCCTGGCGCCTACAATGAGCAGTTCTTC. Translated, it gives CASTGGPGAYNEQFF.

The chain recombines TRBV19 with TRBJ2-7; 8 bases map to TRBD1. The CDR3 is made up of 13 amino acids. In germline, CDR1 is LNHDA, CDR2 SQIVND (reference sequence). V shed 5 bases, J shed 4 bases, and the junction held 4 bases outside the gene matches. In DNA, the CDR3 is TGTGCCAGTAGTGCCGGACAGGGTTACGAGCAGTACTTC. Its protein is CASSAGQGYEQYF.

The genes are TRBV28 and TRBJ2-1, with TRBD2 identical over 8 bases. CDR1 and CDR2 from the germline V gene are MDHEN and SYDVKM. The CDR3 is 16 amino acids. The V segment lost 5 bases and the J segment 4 bases; nucleotides outside the gene matches: 10. The CDR3 spells CASSPPRREAYNEQFF. The CDR3 DNA reads TGTGCCAGCAGTCCCCCCCGGCGGGAGGCGTACAATGAGCAGTTCTTC. The full variable domain, rest sourced from reference TRBV28 and TRBJ2-1, is DVKVTQSSRYLVKRTGEKVFLECVQDMDHENMFWYRQDPGLGLRLIYFSYDVKMKEKGDIPEGYSVSREKKERFSLILESASTNQTSMYLCASSPPRREAYNEQFFGPGTRLTVL.

The chain recombines TRBV7-9 with TRBJ2-3; D uncertain. Germline V gene sequence: CDR1 SEHNR, CDR2 FQNEAQ (reference sequence). V lost 1 base and J lost 2, with 7 bases in between. The CDR3 covers 14 residues. The CDR3 nucleotides read TGTGCCAGCAGCTTAGAGCAGTACACAGATACGCAGTATTTT. Amino acid sequence: CASSLEQYTDTQYF.

The chain couples TRBV5-5 to TRBJ2-3; TRBD2 matches at 12 bases. This CDR3 comprises 16 residues. Trimming at V came to 1 base and at J to 6 bases, leaving 6 bases not matched to a gene. Germline lookup yields CDR1 SGHKS and CDR2 YYEKEE (reference sequence). In DNA, the CDR3 is TGTGCCAGCAGCTTGCGACTAGCGGGAGTAGGTGATACGCAGTATTTT. Translating gives CASSLRLAGVGDTQYF.

The V and J genes are TRBV30 and TRBJ2-2; 10 nucleotides line up with TRBD2. Germline assignment: CDR1 GTSNPN and CDR2 SVGIG (reference sequence). V dropped 1 base and J dropped 8; count of bases not matched to a gene: 7. CDR3 length: 15 residues. CDR3 nucleotide sequence: TGTGCCTGGAGTGCCCTAGCGGGAGATGGAGGGGAGCTGTTTTTT. This sequence encodes CAWSALAGDGGELFF.

The chain is built from TRBV15 and TRBJ1-2, with TRBD1 as a possible D gene (5 bases). Germline values: CDR1 LNHNV, CDR2 YYDKDF (reference sequence). There are 14 residues in the CDR3. Trimming stripped 0 bases from V and 8 bases from J, with 13 bases between. The chain's CDR3 is CATSRDRASEGYTF. CDR3 nucleotides: TGTGCCACCAGCAGAGACAGGGCCTCGGAGGGCTACACCTTC.

This clone came up many times. The same CDR3 arises from other DNA sequences in this sample as well. This sequence joins TRBV5-4 and TRBJ2-1, with 7 bases that match TRBD1. Germline V gene sequence: CDR1 SGHNT, CDR2 YYREEE (reference sequence). The CDR3 is 15 residues long. V gave up 4 bases and J gave up 9 bases; unmatched junction bases: 13. CDR3 residues: CASSTTTGPRGEQFF. CDR3 nucleotide sequence: TGTGCCAGCAGCACGACGACAGGGCCGCGTGGTGAGCAGTTCTTC.

The chain links TRBV27 to TRBJ1-2, with 7 bases matching TRBD1. The CDR3 totals 13 residues. The V segment lost 5 bases and the J segment 4 bases; nucleotides outside the gene matches: 4. Per the germline V gene, CDR1 is MNHEY and CDR2 is SMNVEV (reference sequence). CDR3 DNA sequence: TGTGCCAGCAGTACGAGACAGGGCTATGGCTACACCTTC. This encodes CASSTRQGYGYTF.

The rearrangement links TRBV30 to TRBJ2-7; TRBD1 aligns across 11 bases. This CDR3 comprises 15 residues. Losses at the gene ends were 3 bases for V and 3 bases for J; bases not matched to a gene: 7. Germline loops: CDR1 GTSNPN, CDR2 SVGIG (reference sequence). In nucleotides, the CDR3 is TGTGCCTGGAGCTGGGGACAGGGGGGAGGCTACGAGCAGTACTTC. Protein product: CAWSWGQGGGYEQYF.

The V gene is TRBV7-3, the J gene TRBJ1-1; 7 nucleotides align to TRBD1. V was clipped by 5 bases and J by 5 bases; unmatched bases: 5. CDR3 length equals 13 residues. Germline values: CDR1 SGHTA, CDR2 FQGTGA. The CDR3 sequence: CASSPGQITEAFF. CDR3 coding DNA: TGTGCCAGCAGCCCGGGACAGATTACTGAAGCTTTCTTT.

The chain is built from TRBV10-3 and TRBJ2-1; D unresolved. CDR1 ENHRY and CDR2 SYGVKD come from the germline V gene. The CDR3 covers 11 residues. V was cut by 7 bases and J by 5 bases, with 6 bases left in between. CDR3 sequence reads: CAITRDNEQFF. CDR3 coding DNA: TGTGCCATCACCCGGGACAATGAGCAGTTCTTC.

This clone was recorded at least ten times. The chain links TRBV6-5 to TRBJ1-2; possibly TRBD1 for D (5 bases). Trimming cost V 5 bases and J 7 bases, with 14 bases left between them. This CDR3 is built from 13 residues. Germline V gene data show CDR1 as MNHEY and CDR2 as SVGAGI. DNA for the CDR3: TGTGCCAGCAGTGGGGGTGGGGGACGTGGCTACACCTTC. Its protein is CASSGGGGRGYTF.

This clone has a single count. The chain has TRBV20-1 and TRBJ2-7; D not resolved. Deletions cut 6 bases from V and 4 bases from J, with 10 bases between. The CDR3 runs 11 residues. Germline V gene data show CDR1 as DFQATT and CDR2 as SNEGSKA (reference sequence). CDR3 in amino acids: CSAEVAYEQYF. The CDR3 DNA is TGCAGTGCCGAGGTCGCGTACGAGCAGTACTTC.

The rearrangement joins TRBV15 to TRBJ2-7; D ambiguous. The CDR3 consists of 16 residues. V was cut by 0 bases and J by 2 bases, with 14 bases left in between. Looked up from germline, CDR1 is LNHNV and CDR2 is YYDKDF (reference sequence). CDR3: CATSRDQSEFPYEQYF. CDR3 coding DNA: TGTGCCACCAGCAGAGATCAGTCGGAGTTCCCCTACGAGCAGTACTTC.

The rearrangement uses TRBV5-1 and TRBJ1-3, with unresolved D. V was clipped by 3 bases and J by 2 bases, with 12 bases between them. Germline CDR1 reads SGHRS; CDR2 reads YFSETQ. The CDR3 is made up of 15 amino acids. The CDR3 nucleotides read TGCGCCAGCAGCTCCGAGCCGGGTACTGGAAACACCATATATTTT. It codes for CASSSEPGTGNTIYF.

This clone was found once. One end of the junction varies from germline; a read error may be responsible. The rearrangement joins TRBV7-9 to TRBJ2-4, with TRBD1 identical over 7 bases. The CDR3 is 17 amino acids. Germline V gene data show CDR1 as SEHNR and CDR2 as FQNEAQ (reference sequence). CDR3 in amino acids: CASSLAPPGQVKNIQYF. The CDR3 DNA follows: TGTGCCAGCAGTTTAGCCCCCCCTGGACAGGTCAAAAACATTCAGTACTTC.

This clone was seen just once. The chain is built from TRBV30 and TRBJ2-7, with 8 bases that match TRBD1. This CDR3 spans 12 amino acids. Germline-derived CDR1 and CDR2 are GTSNPN and SVGIG (reference sequence). The ends lost 7 bases at V and 4 bases at J; junction bases unmatched: 6. The CDR3 DNA sequence: TGTGCCTACCGGGACAGGCAGTACGAGCAGTACTTC. Amino acid sequence: CAYRDRQYEQYF.

J is TRBJ2-1 and V is TRBV10-2, with 14 bases matching TRBD2. The CDR3 is 21 amino acids. Germline trimming cut 3 bases from V and 5 bases from J; bases unmatched to any gene: 18. Germline V CDR1 and CDR2: WSHSY, SAAADI. The CDR3 reads CASSDHRLAGGPALGHNEQFF. For the CDR3, the DNA is TGCGCCAGCAGTGACCACCGACTAGCGGGAGGGCCGGCCCTGGGCCACAATGAGCAGTTCTTC.

The chain links TRBV19 to TRBJ2-7, with D possibly being TRBD1 or TRBD2 (5 bases each). V lost 6 bases and J 3 bases, leaving 9 bases between the germline ends. The germline V gene has CDR1 LNHDA and CDR2 SQIVND (reference sequence). The CDR3 is 12 residues long. The CDR3, as DNA: TGTGCCAGTAGCCGGGACCACTACGAGCAGTACTTC. Residues: CASSRDHYEQYF.

This chain uses TRBV2 with TRBJ1-1; 8 nucleotides align to TRBD1. After removal of 7 bases from V and 4 bases from J, the junction contained 5 bases not matched to a gene. The germline V gene has CDR1 SNHLY and CDR2 FYNNEI. The CDR3 has 13 amino acids. CDR3 sequence (DNA): TGTGCCAGCAACCGACAGGGGTTCACTGAAGCTTTCTTT. Translation: CASNRQGFTEAFF.

A note on this clone: A far bigger clonotype differs at one base, so this is likely a read error. The genes are TRBV7-2 and TRBJ2-2; a possible D gene is TRBD1 (5 bases). The germline V gene has CDR1 SGHTA and CDR2 FQGNSA. This CDR3 spans 15 amino acids. CDR3 in amino acids: CACSPRVGGAGELFF. The CDR3 nucleotides are TGTGCCTGCAGCCCCAGGGTGGGCGGCGCCGGGGAGCTGTTTTTT.

This clone has just a few counts. The chain combines TRBV7-4 with TRBJ2-1; D might be TRBD2 (6 bases). The CDR3 covers 16 residues. Deletions cut 5 bases from V and 6 bases from J, with 20 bases between. Germline CDR1 is SGHVT and CDR2 is SQSDAQ. This chain's CDR3 is CASSPGKVADRNEQFF. The CDR3 DNA follows: TGTGCCAGCAGCCCTGGTAAGGTAGCGGACCGCAATGAGCAGTTCTTC.

The chain joins TRBV19 to TRBJ1-5; weak D call: TRBD1 (5 bases). This CDR3 spans 15 amino acids. Deletions cut 7 bases from V and 4 bases from J, with 17 bases between. Germline loops: CDR1 LNHDA, CDR2 SQIVND (reference sequence). CDR3 sequence (DNA): TGTGCCAGTATGTTGGGTCAGGGAAATAATCAGCCCCAGCATTTT. Translated, it gives CASMLGQGNNQPQHF.

This clone appeared a few times. This sequence joins TRBV4-1 and TRBJ2-3, with 14 bases matching TRBD2. Germline lookup yields CDR1 MGHRA and CDR2 YSYEKL. The CDR3 extends over 17 amino acids. V lost 1 base to trimming and J lost 2 bases; unmatched junction nucleotides: 2. The CDR3 reads CASSQGGLAGVTDTQYF. The CDR3 DNA follows: TGCGCCAGCAGCCAAGGGGGACTAGCGGGAGTCACAGATACGCAGTATTTT.